These 21 T cell receptor beta chains originate from one sample sequenced in a study of shared clonotypes between healthy human individuals. The table came from immunoSEQ multiplex PCR; TCRdb's copy has only in-frame clones and leaves some out. The sample records under 600,000 clones, about 96% being singletons. Material for sequencing was naive CD4+ T cells sorted from blood. This sample's subset: CD45RA+ positively selected. Receptors were obtained from a woman aged 25 to 45 in good health.

The chain has TRBV5-4 and TRBJ1-3; D gene ambiguous. CDR1 and CDR2 from the germline V gene are SGHNT and YYREEE (reference sequence). V was pared by 0 bases and J by 0 bases, with 7 bases between. The CDR3 totals 15 residues. The CDR3 DNA reads TGTGCCAGCAGCTTGGCCGGGGACTCTGGAAACACCATATATTTT. This codes for CASSLAGDSGNTIYF. Drawing the rest from reference TRBV5-4 and TRBJ1-3, the complete variable domain is ETGVTQSPTHLIKTRGQQVTLRCSSQSGHNTVSWYQQALGQGPQFIFQYYREEENGRGNFPPRFSGLQFPNYSSELNVNALELDDSALYLCASSLAGDSGNTIYFGEGSWLTVV.

The rearrangement links TRBV5-1 to TRBJ1-1; tentatively, D is TRBD1 (6 bases). V was pared by 0 bases and J by 12 bases, with 15 bases between. This CDR3 is built from 13 residues. Germline-derived CDR1 and CDR2 are SGHRS and YFSETQ. The CDR3 spells CASSLATTGPPFF. The CDR3 region has the DNA TGCGCCAGCAGCTTGGCCACGACAGGACCTCCTTTCTTT. The entire variable domain, with the rest obtained from reference TRBV5-1 and TRBJ1-1, is as follows: KAGVTQTPRYLIKTRGQQVTLSCSPISGHRSVSWYQQTPGQGLQFLFEYFSETQRNKGNFPGRFSGRQFSNSRSEMNVSTLELGDSALYLCASSLATTGPPFFGQGTRLTVV.

The chain combines TRBV29-1 with TRBJ2-1; 9 nucleotides line up with TRBD1. This CDR3 comprises 13 residues. The germline CDR1 and CDR2 sequences are SQVTM and ANQGSEA. V was pared by 4 bases and J by 10 bases, with 8 bases of the junction left unmatched. As DNA, the CDR3 is TGCAGCGTTGCACAGGGGGCCGGGGGAGAGCAGTTCTTC. It yields the protein CSVAQGAGGEQFF.

The chain employs TRBV28 and TRBJ2-7, with a possible D match to TRBD2 (6 bases). CDR3 length: 14 residues. Trimming took off 2 bases at V and 2 bases at J, with 10 bases between the two ends. Germline lookup yields CDR1 MDHEN and CDR2 SYDVKM. The CDR3 DNA follows: TGTGCCAGCAGTTTAGGAGGGGCAACCTACGAGCAGTACTTC. It yields the protein CASSLGGATYEQYF.

This chain's CDR3 is CASSITLGTHNEQFF. Written as DNA, the CDR3 is TGTGCCAGTAGTATAACCCTCGGGACCCACAATGAGCAGTTCTTC. The chain links TRBV19 to TRBJ2-1; TRBD1 or TRBD2 may be the D gene (5 bases each). The CDR3 is made up of 15 amino acids. Germline V gene sequence: CDR1 LNHDA, CDR2 SQIVND (reference sequence). Trimming took 2 bases from V and 5 from J, leaving 13 bases between them. Based on the CDR3 plus reference TRBV19 and TRBJ2-1, the full variable domain is DGGITQSPKYLFRKEGQNVTLSCEQNLNHDAMYWYRQDPGQGLRLIYYSQIVNDFQKGDIAEGYSVSREKKESFPLTVTSAQKNPTAFYLCASSITLGTHNEQFFGPGTRLTVL.

This clone showed up just once. This chain connects TRBV18 to TRBJ1-4; the match to TRBD1 covers 7 bases. Germline assignment: CDR1 KGHSH and CDR2 LQKENI. J was trimmed by 1 base and V by 6 bases; bases with no gene match: 8. The CDR3 consists of 16 residues. This chain's CDR3 is CASSPGGRRTNEKLFF. The CDR3 DNA follows: TGTGCCAGCTCCCCAGGGGGAAGGAGAACTAATGAAAAACTGTTTTTT.

This chain links TRBV5-1 with TRBJ2-1; a possible D gene is TRBD2 (5 bases). This CDR3 comprises 18 residues. CDR1 is SGHRS and CDR2 is YFSETQ in the germline V gene. The V end lost 2 bases, the J end lost 0 bases, and 18 bases lay between the germline ends. The CDR3 protein is CASSFVRDSQSSYNEQFF. CDR3 in DNA: TGCGCCAGCAGCTTTGTACGGGATAGCCAGAGCTCCTACAATGAGCAGTTCTTC.

The rearrangement uses TRBV27 and TRBJ2-1; no reliable D call. Germline lookup yields CDR1 MNHEY and CDR2 SMNVEV (reference sequence). The V and J ends lost 5 bases and 1 base respectively, with 9 bases between them. This CDR3 has 14 residues. This CDR3 reads CASSIQISYNEQFF. In nucleotides, the CDR3 is TGTGCCAGCAGTATCCAGATTTCCTACAATGAGCAGTTCTTC.

This clone was found a few times. J is TRBJ2-3 and V is TRBV5-6; D tentatively fits TRBD1 or TRBD2 (6 bases each). Trimming pared 2 bases from V and 1 base from J, leaving 14 bases between. The germline V gene encodes CDR1 SGHDT and CDR2 YYEEEE. The CDR3 has 16 amino acids. DNA for the CDR3: TGTGCCAGCAGCTTATTAAGGAGGGGGGGCACAGATACGCAGTATTTT. It yields the protein CASSLLRRGGTDTQYF.

The chain employs TRBV11-2 and TRBJ1-4; D is unresolved. The germline V and J ends were trimmed by 5 bases and 2 bases, with 24 bases remaining between them. The CDR3 runs 19 residues. Per germline, CDR1 SGHAT and CDR2 FQNNGV. This CDR3 reads CASSPLRRALSATNEKLFF. The CDR3 region has the DNA TGTGCCAGCAGCCCCCTACGGAGGGCTTTGTCGGCGACTAATGAAAAACTGTTTTTT.

As DNA, the CDR3 is TGTGCCAGCAGAAGTATCACAGATACGCAGTATTTT. Amino acids: CASRSITDTQYF. The rearrangement joins TRBV6-5 to TRBJ2-3; D remains ambiguous. There are 12 residues in the CDR3. Germline CDR1 is MNHEY and CDR2 is SVGAGI. V lost 6 bases and J 2 bases, leaving 6 bases between the germline ends.

This sequence joins TRBV30 and TRBJ2-7, with D tentatively TRBD2 (5 bases). This CDR3 is built from 11 residues. V was shortened by 6 bases and J by 5 bases, with 11 bases between the two germline ends. Germline loops: CDR1 GTSNPN, CDR2 SVGIG (reference sequence). CDR3 loop: CACGVSHEQYF. As DNA, the CDR3 is TGTGCCTGCGGGGTTTCCCACGAGCAGTACTTC.

In regard to this clone: One end of the junction is discordant with germline, which a read error may explain. This chain links TRBV7-9 with TRBJ2-5; the match to TRBD2 covers 9 bases. Per germline, CDR1 SEHNR and CDR2 FQNEAQ (reference sequence). The CDR3 extends over 14 amino acids. CDR3 residues: CASSIAGVGETQYF. In nucleotides, the CDR3 is TGTGCCAGCAGCATAGCGGGAGTGGGAGAGACCCAGTACTTC.

On this clone: Its ends do not fully match the called genes, so a read error is possible. The chain has TRBV28 and TRBJ1-1, with TRBD1 matching over 7 bases. This CDR3 contains 12 residues. Germline loops: CDR1 MDHEN, CDR2 SYDVKM. The CDR3 DNA reads TGTGCCAGCAGGACGTCCCGGGACAGACTACATTTT. Its protein product is CASRTSRDRLHF.

This clone was detected once. Here the CDR3 reads CSVLPGAETQYF. The CDR3 region has the DNA TGCAGCGTTCTCCCGGGTGCAGAGACCCAGTACTTC. The chain links TRBV29-1 to TRBJ2-5; D gene unclear. CDR3 size: 12 residues. The germline V and J ends were trimmed by 5 bases and 4 bases, with 11 bases remaining between them. Looked up from germline, CDR1 is SQVTM and CDR2 is ANQGSEA.

This chain joins TRBV9 and TRBJ2-5; 7 nucleotides line up with TRBD2. CDR3 length equals 18 residues. The ends lost 0 bases at V and 2 bases at J; junction bases unmatched: 13. CDR1 SGDLS and CDR2 YYNGEE come from the germline V gene. Written as DNA, the CDR3 is TGTGCCAGCAGCGTAGCTAGAGGGGCCAGCGGGACTCAAGAGACCCAGTACTTC. This translates into CASSVARGASGTQETQYF.

The rearrangement uses TRBV4-1 and TRBJ2-3, with 8 bases fitting TRBD2. The V segment lost 3 bases and the J segment 3 bases; nucleotides outside the gene matches: 8. This CDR3 contains 16 residues. Per the germline V gene, CDR1 is MGHRA and CDR2 is YSYEKL. DNA for the CDR3: TGCGCCAGCAGCCATACTAGCGGAGGGGGGACAGATACGCAGTATTTT. Translation gives CASSHTSGGGTDTQYF.

The CDR3 is CASSEYPAMNTEAFF. The CDR3 DNA follows: TGTGCCAGCAGTGAATATCCAGCAATGAACACTGAAGCTTTCTTT. The chain uses TRBV2 and TRBJ1-1; D gene unclear. V dropped 2 bases and J dropped 0 bases, with 10 bases sitting between them. The CDR3 is 15 residues long. Germline V gene data show CDR1 as SNHLY and CDR2 as FYNNEI.

The chain combines TRBV28 with TRBJ2-7; TRBD2 matches 8 bases. The ends lost 8 bases at V and 0 bases at J; junction bases unmatched: 6. Germline V gene sequence: CDR1 MDHEN, CDR2 SYDVKM. The CDR3 is 14 residues long. This CDR3 reads CASYRSGSSYEQYF. CDR3 DNA sequence: TGTGCCAGCTATCGGAGCGGGAGCTCCTACGAGCAGTACTTC.

The CDR3 DNA reads as TGTGCCAGCACCCAAAGGGTTGGCAATCAGCCCCAGCATTTT. It translates to CASTQRVGNQPQHF. The V gene is TRBV27, the J gene TRBJ1-5; D is undetermined. The CDR3 runs 14 residues. The V end was cut by 7 bases, the J end by 2 bases, with 12 bases between. CDR1 is MNHEY, CDR2 SMNVEV, per germline (reference sequence).

The chain is built from TRBV29-1 and TRBJ2-3; D assignment may be TRBD1 or TRBD2 (5 bases each). Trimming pared 7 bases from V and 5 bases from J, leaving 16 bases between. Germline V gene lookup returns CDR1 SQVTM and CDR2 ANQGSEA. The CDR3 runs 13 residues. The CDR3 bases are TGCAGCGGACAGAGGGTTCGGGGAGATACGCAGTATTTT. This codes for CSGQRVRGDTQYF.